These 24 T cell receptor beta chains were all obtained from the same sample, sequenced in a study of early T cells in non-severe SARS-CoV-2 infection. TCRdb processed the 5' RACE reads anew with MiXCR; each CDR3 protein has one entry. The profile shows around 71,000 distinct CDR3 sequences, about a tenth of them singletons. Source: whole blood, taken at baseline. These receptor sequences come from an adult who was a healthcare worker with PCR-confirmed SARS-CoV-2 infection or an uninfected control (not recorded which).

The sample holds a few counts of this clonotype. This sequence joins TRBV10-3 and TRBJ2-1, with 8 bases that match TRBD1. Germline lookup yields CDR1 ENHRY and CDR2 SYGVKD. This CDR3 is built from 14 residues. V gave up 4 bases and J gave up 7 bases; unmatched junction bases: 6. In DNA, the CDR3 is TGTGCCATCAGTGGTGGACAGGGCACAAATGAGCAGTTCTTC. As protein: CAISGGQGTNEQFF.

This clonotype was detected only a few times. The J gene is TRBJ1-3, the V gene TRBV7-3; D call uncertain. The CDR3 has 14 residues. V dropped 5 bases and J dropped 0 bases, with 8 bases sitting between them. Germline CDR1 SGHTA, CDR2 FQGTGA. The CDR3 region has the DNA TGTGCCAGCAGCCCGTCGAGCTCTGGAAACACCATATATTTT. It yields the protein CASSPSSSGNTIYF.

This clonotype has ten or more counts. The J gene is TRBJ2-7, the V gene TRBV20-1; D not resolved. Germline V gives CDR1 DFQATT, CDR2 SNEGSKA (reference sequence). The CDR3 covers 15 residues. The V and J ends lost 0 bases and 6 bases respectively, with 18 bases between them. This chain's CDR3 is CSARDWLTGPSEQYF. The CDR3 DNA reads as TGCAGTGCTAGAGATTGGTTGACGGGTCCGAGCGAGCAGTACTTC.

The V gene is TRBV7-9, the J gene TRBJ1-3, with D possibly matching TRBD1 (6 bases). The CDR3 contains 15 residues. Germline V gene sequence: CDR1 SEHNR, CDR2 FQNEAQ (reference sequence). V was clipped by 0 bases and J by 2 bases, with 8 bases between them. CDR3 sequence: CASSLAQGTGNTIYF. CDR3 DNA sequence: TGTGCCAGCAGCTTAGCCCAGGGGACTGGAAACACCATATATTTT. Full variable domain (rest looked up from reference TRBV7-9 and TRBJ1-3): DTGVSQNPRHKITKRGQNVTFRCDPISEHNRLYWYRQTLGQGPEFLTYFQNEAQLEKSRLLSDRFSAERPKGSFSTLEIQRTEQGDSAMYLCASSLAQGTGNTIYFGEGSWLTVV.

In the case of this clonotype: A junction end diverges from the germline sequence, so it may reflect a read error. The V and J genes are TRBV7-6 and TRBJ1-6; TRBD1 matches 8 bases. The CDR3 is 15 amino acids. Germline loops: CDR1 SGHVS, CDR2 FNYEAQ. CDR3 in amino acids: CASSLRTGLGSSLHF. The CDR3 region has the DNA TGTGCCAGCAGCCTCCGGACAGGGCTGGGTTCATCCCTCCACTTT. The complete variable domain, with remaining parts taken from reference TRBV7-6 and TRBJ1-6, reads GAGVSQSPRYKVTKRGQDVALRCDPISGHVSLYWYRQALGQGPEFLTYFNYEAQQDKSGLPNDRFSAERPEGSISTLTIQRTEQRDSAMYRCASSLRTGLGSSLHFGNGTRLTVT.

This clonotype was detected a few times. The rearrangement joins TRBV6-5 to TRBJ2-3, with a tentative D call TRBD2 (5 bases). The CDR3 has 11 residues. Germline assignment: CDR1 MNHEY and CDR2 SVGAGI. Trimming took off 10 bases at V and 7 bases at J, with 12 bases between the two ends. CDR3 residues: CATQLGNTQYF. The CDR3 nucleotides are TGTGCCACGCAACTCGGGAATACGCAGTATTTT.

The V and J genes are TRBV10-3 and TRBJ1-3; 7 positions match TRBD1. Trimming removed 8 bases from V and 4 bases from J; junction bases left unmatched: 8. The CDR3 sequence is 14 residues long. The V gene's germline CDR1 is ENHRY and CDR2 SYGVKD. DNA for the CDR3: TGTGCCATCCGGACCGGGACAGACGGAAACACCATATATTTT. Amino acids: CAIRTGTDGNTIYF.

This clonotype was recorded a few times. CDR3 nucleotides: TGTGCCTGGAGTCGGGGGGCCCTACACTCTGGGGCCAACGTCCTGACTTTC. The encoded protein is CAWSRGALHSGANVLTF. The chain employs TRBV30 and TRBJ2-6; a weak D match, TRBD2 (7 bases). The germline V gene has CDR1 GTSNPN and CDR2 SVGIG (reference sequence). The CDR3 consists of 17 residues. V was clipped by 2 bases and J by 0 bases, with 14 bases between them.

This clonotype was observed at least ten times. The V call is TRBV6-5, the J call TRBJ2-7; no clear D. Trimming removed 8 bases at V and 4 bases at J, with 15 bases between. CDR1 MNHEY and CDR2 SVGAGI come from the germline V gene. The CDR3 has 13 amino acids. CDR3 DNA: TGTGCCAGCCGGCGCGCCAGCCAATACGAGCAGTACTTC. Residues: CASRRASQYEQYF.

This clonotype has a handful of counts. The chain has TRBV6-5 and TRBJ2-3, with 10 bases fitting TRBD2. Germline CDR1 and CDR2: MNHEY and SVGAGI. The CDR3 runs to 15 residues. After removal of 6 bases from V and 0 bases from J, the junction contained 3 bases not matched to a gene. The CDR3 is CASRTLAGSTDTQYF. In DNA, the CDR3 is TGTGCCAGCAGGACACTAGCGGGAAGCACAGATACGCAGTATTTT.

This clonotype was counted a few times. This chain's CDR3 is CASSQEARATNTGELFF. DNA for the CDR3: TGCGCCAGCAGCCAAGAAGCTCGGGCCACAAACACCGGGGAGCTGTTTTTT. V gene TRBV4-3 combines with J gene TRBJ2-2; D remains ambiguous. The germline CDR1 and CDR2 sequences are LGHNA and YSLEER. The CDR3 is 17 amino acids. V was shortened by 0 bases and J by 2 bases, with 13 bases between the two germline ends.

A few counts support this clonotype. J is TRBJ2-7 and V is TRBV28, with a possible D match to TRBD1 (6 bases). Per germline, CDR1 MDHEN and CDR2 SYDVKM. The CDR3 runs to 11 residues. Deletions cut 8 bases from V and 5 bases from J, with 10 bases between. The CDR3 loop reads CASESGDEQYF. The CDR3, as DNA: TGTGCCAGCGAATCAGGGGACGAGCAGTACTTC.

This clonotype appeared many times. The rearrangement joins TRBV7-9 to TRBJ2-2; D is unclear. CDR3 length: 15 residues. V lost 0 bases, J lost 2 bases, and 7 bases lay in between. The V gene's germline CDR1 is SEHNR and CDR2 FQNEAQ (reference sequence). CDR3 protein: CASSLAGVNTGELFF. CDR3 nucleotide sequence: TGTGCCAGCAGCTTAGCGGGTGTTAACACCGGGGAGCTGTTTTTT. The full variable domain, its missing parts supplied by reference TRBV7-9 and TRBJ2-2, is DTGVSQNPRHKITKRGQNVTFRCDPISEHNRLYWYRQTLGQGPEFLTYFQNEAQLEKSRLLSDRFSAERPKGSFSTLEIQRTEQGDSAMYLCASSLAGVNTGELFFGEGSRLTVL.

There are a few counts of this clonotype. The V gene is TRBV4-1, the J gene TRBJ2-7, with a tentative D call TRBD2 (5 bases). Germline loops: CDR1 MGHRA, CDR2 YSYEKL. The CDR3 consists of 14 residues. The ends were cut back, 1 base at V and 3 bases at J, with 10 bases in the middle. The CDR3 coding sequence is TGCGCCAGCAGCCAAGCCGGGAATAACTACGAGCAGTACTTC. It translates to CASSQAGNNYEQYF.

This clonotype showed up just a few times. The chain combines TRBV7-6 with TRBJ1-6; weak D call: TRBD1 (5 bases). V lost 2 bases to trimming and J lost 5 bases, with 13 bases between them. The CDR3 sequence is 16 residues long. CDR1 and CDR2 (germline): SGHVS, FNYEAQ. CDR3 sequence (DNA): TGTGCCAGCAGCTTATCGGGGGGTAACCATAATTCACCCCTCCACTTT. It is translated as CASSLSGGNHNSPLHF.

The chain recombines TRBV3-1 with TRBJ2-7, with D hard to call. The CDR3 is made up of 13 amino acids. Germline V gene lookup returns CDR1 LGHDT and CDR2 YNNKEL (reference sequence). Trimming took 1 base from V and 2 from J, leaving 6 bases between them. For the CDR3, the DNA is TGTGCCAGCAGCCAAGGAGTTCCCTACGAGCAGTACTTC. Residues: CASSQGVPYEQYF.

In this sample, this clonotype turned up a few times. The genes are TRBV7-3 and TRBJ2-7; no clear D. Germline-derived CDR1 and CDR2 are SGHTA and FQGTGA. With 4 bases removed from V and 2 bases from J, the gap between germline ends came to 12 bases. This CDR3 comprises 14 residues. The CDR3 reads CASSSSGETYEQYF. The CDR3 nucleotides are TGTGCCAGCAGCTCCTCCGGCGAGACCTACGAGCAGTACTTC. Supplemented by reference TRBV7-3 and TRBJ2-7, the full variable domain reads GAGVSQTPSNKVTEKGKYVELRCDPISGHTALYWYRQSLGQGPEFLIYFQGTGAADDSGLPNDRFFAVRPEGSVSTLKIQRTERGDSAVYLCASSSSGETYEQYFGPGTRLTVT.

This clonotype has at least ten counts. The CDR3 spells CATSGPGPHTYNEQFF. The DNA for the CDR3 is TGTGCCACCAGCGGACCGGGACCCCACACCTACAATGAGCAGTTCTTC. This chain joins TRBV15 and TRBJ2-1; TRBD1 or TRBD2 may be the D gene (5 bases each). Germline V lookup: CDR1 LNHNV, CDR2 YYDKDF (reference sequence). The CDR3 sequence is 16 residues long. The V and J ends lost 5 bases and 2 bases respectively, with 16 bases between them.

This clonotype was detected many times. The chain carries TRBV5-1 and TRBJ2-3; 7 bases are a match to TRBD2. From germline, CDR1 is SGHRS and CDR2 YFSETQ. CDR3 length equals 15 residues. With 4 bases clipped from V and 0 bases from J, the junction kept 5 bases outside the gene matches. In nucleotides, the CDR3 is TGCGCCAGCAGCGATAGACTAGCTAGCACAGATACGCAGTATTTT. As protein: CASSDRLASTDTQYF.

The J gene is TRBJ2-3, the V gene TRBV10-3; 16 bases align to TRBD2. Germline CDR1 is ENHRY and CDR2 is SYGVKD. The V and J ends lost 3 bases and 2 bases, in that order; junction bases with no gene match: 5. The length of the CDR3 is 18 residues. CDR3 loop: CAISDFGTSGRATDTQYF. The CDR3 nucleotides are TGTGCCATCAGTGACTTTGGGACTAGCGGGAGGGCCACAGATACGCAGTATTTT.

The genes are TRBV28 and TRBJ2-1; D might be TRBD2 (5 bases). The CDR3 spans 12 residues. V was trimmed by 6 bases and J by 9 bases, leaving 12 bases between them. CDR1 and CDR2 (germline): MDHEN, SYDVKM. This CDR3 reads CASSRPEVEQFF. The CDR3 DNA reads TGTGCCAGCAGCCGCCCGGAGGTTGAGCAGTTCTTC. Combining the CDR3 with reference TRBV28 and TRBJ2-1 gives the whole variable domain DVKVTQSSRYLVKRTGEKVFLECVQDMDHENMFWYRQDPGLGLRLIYFSYDVKMKEKGDIPEGYSVSREKKERFSLILESASTNQTSMYLCASSRPEVEQFFGPGTRLTVL.

The rearrangement joins TRBV12-3 or TRBV12-4 to TRBJ1-4, with TRBD1 matching over 8 bases. The CDR3 runs 15 residues. After removal of 7 bases from V and 4 bases from J, the junction contained 8 bases not matched to a gene. In DNA form, the CDR3 reads TGTGCCAGCACCGCAGGGGGCATAGATAATGAAAAACTGTTTTTT. It is translated as CASTAGGIDNEKLFF.

This clonotype was observed many times. The chain is built from TRBV18 and TRBJ2-5; 11 bases are shared with TRBD2. The ends lost 8 bases at V and 3 bases at J; junction bases unmatched: 5. The CDR3 spans 14 residues. The germline V gene has CDR1 KGHSH and CDR2 LQKENI. CDR3 residues: CASQPGLAEETQYF. In DNA form, the CDR3 reads TGTGCCAGCCAGCCGGGACTAGCGGAAGAGACCCAGTACTTC.

The chain couples TRBV6-1 to TRBJ2-1; tentatively, D is TRBD1 or TRBD2 (5 bases each). The CDR3 consists of 12 residues. The V end lost 7 bases, the J end lost 7 bases, and 11 bases lay between the germline ends. CDR1 and CDR2 from the germline V gene are MNHNS and SASEGT. The CDR3 DNA follows: TGTGCCAGCACCGCCTGGGGGAATGAGCAGTTCTTC. Translation gives CASTAWGNEQFF.